This TCR beta chain was documented in a study of blood T cell repertoires in COVID-19. Across the study: The study drew acute and convalescent COVID-19 samples from the United States, Italy and Spain. The cDNA or gDNA used as material had been derived from T cells, B-cell-depleted T cells, or PBMCs.

This CDR3 spans 13 amino acids. Trimming took 3 bases from V and 4 from J, leaving 7 bases between them. Original methodology: The authors estimated nucleated cell counts from reference gene primer amplification. The table came from immunoSEQ multiplex PCR; TCRdb's copy has only in-frame clones and leaves some out. V and J calls and clone size follow that table, whereas D and trimming were derived from the DNA. In the table there are about 69,000 clones, 90% of which are singletons. Sequenced input: peripheral blood. This sequence originates from a man aged 45-65 years with acute or convalescent COVID-19. The chain combines TRBV12-3 or TRBV12-4 with TRBJ1-5; no reliable D call. The DNA of the CDR3 is TGTGCCAGCAGTTTGGCGGCTAATCAGCCCCAGCATTTT. Translating it yields CASSLAANQPQHF.